This is a list of T cell receptor beta chains from one sample in a study of T cell responses to AZD1222 COVID-19 vaccine. Profiled with immunoSEQ multiplex PCR; TCRdb holds only in-frame clones, not every one. The table shows 130,000 to 150,000 clones, with roughly 90% occurring only once. Here the sequenced sample was peripheral blood, taken on day 0 of AZD1222 vaccination. The receptors were sampled from an adult in good health. The conserved cysteine and the conserved F or W are not part of the CDR3 here. The order of the fields is J gene, V gene, clone size, CDR3 protein. Size is stated for part of the rows, as once, few or many counts, or as a class when the clone is expanded.

J gene: TRBJ1-2; V gene: TRBV7-3; clone size: NA; CDR3 protein: ASSFGGDYGYT
J gene: TRBJ2-1; V gene: TRBV19; clone size: once; CDR3 protein: ASSPRDRLYSF
J gene: TRBJ1-3; V gene: TRBV5-4; clone size: once; CDR3 protein: ASSLKGSGNTIY
J gene: TRBJ2-7; V gene: TRBV19; clone size: NA; CDR3 protein: ASSIDRRGEQY
J gene: TRBJ2-1; V gene: TRBV4-1; clone size: few; CDR3 protein: ASSQDRDPYNEQF
J gene: TRBJ1-2; V gene: TRBV5-4; clone size: few; CDR3 protein: ASSTQGRGGYGYT
J gene: TRBJ2-3; V gene: TRBV9; clone size: once; CDR3 protein: ASRAGHGAWDTQY
J gene: TRBJ2-1; V gene: TRBV6-2/TRBV6-3; clone size: NA; CDR3 protein: ASSYSRGSGQF
J gene: TRBJ2-2; V gene: TRBV5-1; clone size: NA; CDR3 protein: ASSLVRNTGELF
J gene: TRBJ2-1; V gene: TRBV27; clone size: NA; CDR3 protein: ASSLYGAAGTANNEQF
J gene: TRBJ1-2; V gene: TRBV6-5; clone size: NA; CDR3 protein: ASSYSKGTYGYT
J gene: TRBJ1-2; V gene: TRBV24-1; clone size: NA; CDR3 protein: ATSEQGVDGYT
J gene: TRBJ1-5; V gene: TRBV28; clone size: NA; CDR3 protein: ASSLTRTLRQPQH